This T cell receptor (beta chain) came from a study of Graves' ophthalmopathy and Graves' hyperthyroidism. A remark on this clonotype: Its specificity is unknown.

The CDR3 length is 13 residues. Germline V gene data show CDR1 as SGHRS and CDR2 as YFSETQ. J was trimmed by 3 bases and V by 4 bases; bases with no gene match: 2. Study outcomes and limitations: Its predictions of ophthalmopathy progression gave the model 60% to 71% sensitivity and about 72% specificity.

The sequenced template was RNA, covering the TCR beta CDR3 region. Scientists carried out first-round RT-PCR using HTBI primers and then a second-round multiplex PCR. Each CDR3 protein gets one entry after TCRdb re-called the multiplex PCR reads with MiXCR. The sample includes roughly 220,000 distinct CDR3 sequences, around 50% of them seen just once. Orbital computed tomography and thyroid ultrasound, along with TRAb, serum thyroxine and clinical symptoms, underpinned diagnosis. The V gene is TRBV5-1, the J gene TRBJ1-1, with TRBD1 identical over 8 bases. The receptor comes from an adult man with Graves' ophthalmopathy. The sample consisted of peripheral blood. The CDR3 spells CASSQGADTEAFF. The CDR3 coding sequence is TGCGCCAGCAGCCAGGGGGCAGACACTGAAGCTTTCTTT.